The 2 T cell receptor beta chains below all came from one sample that was sequenced in a study of blood T cell repertoires in COVID-19. Data came from immunoSEQ multiplex PCR; TCRdb stores just in-frame clones and leaves some out. Of nearly 300,000 clones in the sample, less than 85% were seen once. What was sequenced was peripheral blood. The receptors were gathered from a human donor with COVID-19, enrolled during active disease. The donor label of this sample is uncertain.

The chain uses TRBV5-1 and TRBJ2-2; the match to TRBD2 covers 10 bases. Germline loops: CDR1 SGHRS, CDR2 YFSETQ. V lost 6 bases and J lost 2; bases outside the gene matches: 22. CDR3 length: 21 amino acids. CDR3: CASTRGAGGPWSTSNTGELFF. In nucleotides, the CDR3 is TGCGCCAGCACAAGGGGAGCGGGAGGGCCCTGGTCCACTTCTAACACCGGGGAGCTGTTTTTT.

The V gene is TRBV5-1, the J gene TRBJ2-3; 7 bases match TRBD2. This CDR3 region has 16 residues. The J segment lost 6 bases and the V segment lost 0 bases, leaving 10 bases of the junction unmatched. Looked up from germline, CDR1 is SGHRS and CDR2 is YFSETQ. The CDR3 DNA follows: TGCGCCAGCAGCTTGGAGATAGCGGGTGGAATTGATACGCAGTATTTT. Protein: CASSLEIAGGIDTQYF.